Below, one T cell receptor beta chain is given with its context. These data belong to a study of blood T cell repertoires in COVID-19. Study in general: Whether acute or convalescent, the COVID-19 samples came from the United States, Italy and Spain. T cells, B-cell-depleted T cells, or PBMCs provided the cDNA or gDNA that served as material.

Cohort 3 donors counted as recovered after two negative PCRs, clearance, or resolved symptoms. Original processing methods: Estimates of nucleated cell counts were drawn from the amplification of reference gene primers. Repertoires were generated with immunoSEQ multiplex PCR, while TCRdb's copy carries only in-frame clones and drops some. V, J and clone size derive from that table, while D and trimming were established from the DNA sequence. The sample has about 410,000 clones, about 90% seen once. Trimming cost V 0 bases and J 2 bases, with 13 bases left between them. Germline lookup yields CDR1 LGHDT and CDR2 YNNKEL (reference sequence). The CDR3 totals 16 residues.

The chain combines TRBV3-1 (or the pseudogene TRBV3-2) with TRBJ1-2; the D gene is possibly TRBD1 (6 bases). The sequenced sample was PBMCs or T cells enriched from blood (not recorded which). The sequence came from a man between 18 and 29 years old who had recovered from COVID-19. The CDR3 spells CASSQDVGAWNYGYTF. The CDR3 DNA is TGTGCCAGCAGCCAAGATGTGGGGGCGTGGAACTATGGCTACACCTTC.